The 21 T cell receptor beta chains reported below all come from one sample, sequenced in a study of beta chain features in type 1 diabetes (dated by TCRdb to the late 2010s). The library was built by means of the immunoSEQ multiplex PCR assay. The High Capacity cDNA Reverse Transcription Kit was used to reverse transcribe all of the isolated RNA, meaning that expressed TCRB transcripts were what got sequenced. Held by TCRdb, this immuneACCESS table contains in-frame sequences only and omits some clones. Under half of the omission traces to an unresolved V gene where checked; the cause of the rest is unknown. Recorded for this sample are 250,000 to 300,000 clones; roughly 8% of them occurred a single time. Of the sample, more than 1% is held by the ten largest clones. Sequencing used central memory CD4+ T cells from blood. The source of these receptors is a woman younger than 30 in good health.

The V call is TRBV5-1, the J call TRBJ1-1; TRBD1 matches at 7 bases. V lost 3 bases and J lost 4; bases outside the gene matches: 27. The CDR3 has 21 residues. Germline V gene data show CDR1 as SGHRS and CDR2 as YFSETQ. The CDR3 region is CASSSEGAGRDSPYRGTEAFF. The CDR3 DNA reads TGCGCCAGCAGCTCCGAGGGGGCCGGGCGGGACAGTCCTTACCGGGGCACTGAAGCTTTCTTT. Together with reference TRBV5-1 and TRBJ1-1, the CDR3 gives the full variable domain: KAGVTQTPRYLIKTRGQQVTLSCSPISGHRSVSWYQQTPGQGLQFLFEYFSETQRNKGNFPGRFSGRQFSNSRSEMNVSTLELGDSALYLCASSSEGAGRDSPYRGTEAFFGQGTRLTVV.

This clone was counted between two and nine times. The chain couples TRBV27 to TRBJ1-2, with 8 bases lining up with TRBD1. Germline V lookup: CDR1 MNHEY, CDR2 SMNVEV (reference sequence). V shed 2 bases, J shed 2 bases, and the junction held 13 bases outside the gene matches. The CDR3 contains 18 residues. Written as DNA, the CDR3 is TGTGCCAGCAGTTTAAGAGGGGGCTTACGACAGGGGAACTATGGCTACACCTTC. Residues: CASSLRGGLRQGNYGYTF.

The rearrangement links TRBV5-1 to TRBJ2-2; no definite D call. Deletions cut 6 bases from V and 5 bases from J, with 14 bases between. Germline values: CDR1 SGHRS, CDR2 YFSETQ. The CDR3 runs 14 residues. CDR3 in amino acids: CASKGEIFTGELFF. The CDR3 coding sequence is TGCGCCAGCAAGGGCGAGATTTTTACCGGGGAGCTGTTTTTT.

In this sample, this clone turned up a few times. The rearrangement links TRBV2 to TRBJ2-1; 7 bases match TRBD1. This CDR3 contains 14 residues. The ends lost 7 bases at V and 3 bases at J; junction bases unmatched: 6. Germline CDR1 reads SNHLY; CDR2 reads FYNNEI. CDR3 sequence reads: CASIGGQVYNEQFF. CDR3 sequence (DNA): TGTGCCAGCATCGGCGGACAGGTCTACAATGAGCAGTTCTTC.

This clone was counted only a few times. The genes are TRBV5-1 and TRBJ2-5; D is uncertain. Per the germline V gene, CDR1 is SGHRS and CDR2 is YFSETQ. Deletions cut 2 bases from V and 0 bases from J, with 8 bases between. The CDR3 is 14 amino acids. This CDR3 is CASSLLGYQETQYF. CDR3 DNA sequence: TGCGCCAGCAGCTTACTGGGGTACCAAGAGACCCAGTACTTC.

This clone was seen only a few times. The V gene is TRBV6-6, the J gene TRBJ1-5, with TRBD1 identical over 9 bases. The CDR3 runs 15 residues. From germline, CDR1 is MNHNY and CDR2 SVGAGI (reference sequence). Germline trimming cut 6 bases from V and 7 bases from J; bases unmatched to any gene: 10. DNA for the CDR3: TGTGCCAGCAGCTCAGGGGACAGGGAAAAACAGCCCCAGCATTTT. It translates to CASSSGDREKQPQHF.

The CDR3 DNA is TGCACCAGCAGCTACTGGACAGGCTGGGTCTACGAGCAGTACTTC. It translates to CTSSYWTGWVYEQYF. The chain couples TRBV1 to TRBJ2-7; the table's D gene call, TRBD1, was not cross checked with the DNA. TRBV1 is an annotated pseudogene. This CDR3 comprises 15 residues.

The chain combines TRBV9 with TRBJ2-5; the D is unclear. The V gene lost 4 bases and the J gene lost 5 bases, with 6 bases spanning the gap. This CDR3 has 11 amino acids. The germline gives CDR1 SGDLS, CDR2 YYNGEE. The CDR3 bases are TGTGCCAGCAGCTCCACGGAGACCCAGTACTTC. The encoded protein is CASSSTETQYF. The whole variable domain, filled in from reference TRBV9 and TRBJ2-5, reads DSGVTQTPKHLITATGQRVTLRCSPRSGDLSVYWYQQSLDQGLQFLIQYYNGEERAKGNILERFSAQQFPDLHSELNLSSLELGDSALYFCASSSTETQYFGPGTRLLVL.

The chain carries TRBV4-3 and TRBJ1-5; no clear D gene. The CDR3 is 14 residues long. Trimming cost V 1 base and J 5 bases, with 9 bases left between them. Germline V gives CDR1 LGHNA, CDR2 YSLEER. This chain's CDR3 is CASSQGETDQPQHF. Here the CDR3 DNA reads TGCGCCAGCAGCCAAGGAGAAACGGATCAGCCCCAGCATTTT.

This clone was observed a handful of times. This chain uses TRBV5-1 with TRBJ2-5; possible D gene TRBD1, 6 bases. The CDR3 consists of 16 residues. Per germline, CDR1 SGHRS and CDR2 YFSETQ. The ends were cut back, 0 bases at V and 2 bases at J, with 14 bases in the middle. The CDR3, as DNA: TGCGCCAGCAGCTTGGAACAGGGTAGGGGTCAAGAGACCCAGTACTTC. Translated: CASSLEQGRGQETQYF.

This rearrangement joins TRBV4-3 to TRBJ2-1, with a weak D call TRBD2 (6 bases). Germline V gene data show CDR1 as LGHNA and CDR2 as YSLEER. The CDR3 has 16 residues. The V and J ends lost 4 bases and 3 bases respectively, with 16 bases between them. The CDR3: CASSPGAGRIYNEQFF. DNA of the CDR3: TGCGCCAGCAGCCCTGGGGCAGGGAGGATCTACAATGAGCAGTTCTTC.

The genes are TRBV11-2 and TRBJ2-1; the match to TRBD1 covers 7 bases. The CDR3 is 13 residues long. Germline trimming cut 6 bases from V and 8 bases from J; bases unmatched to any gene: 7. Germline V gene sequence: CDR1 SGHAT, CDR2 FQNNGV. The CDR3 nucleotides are TGTGCCAGCAGTTACAGGGGCAGCGATGAGCAGTTCTTC. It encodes CASSYRGSDEQFF.

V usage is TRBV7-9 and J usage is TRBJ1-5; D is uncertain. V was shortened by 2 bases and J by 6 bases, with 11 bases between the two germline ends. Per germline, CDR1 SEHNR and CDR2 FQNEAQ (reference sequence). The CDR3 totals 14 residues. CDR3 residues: CASSLSSGSQPQHF. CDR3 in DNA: TGTGCCAGCAGCTTATCTAGTGGGAGTCAGCCCCAGCATTTT.

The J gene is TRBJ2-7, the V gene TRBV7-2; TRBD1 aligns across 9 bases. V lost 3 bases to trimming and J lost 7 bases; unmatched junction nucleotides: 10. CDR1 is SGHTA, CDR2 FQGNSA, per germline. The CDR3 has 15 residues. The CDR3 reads CASSLESTGGAEQYV. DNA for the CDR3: TGTGCCAGCAGCTTGGAGTCTACAGGGGGCGCAGAGCAGTACGTC.

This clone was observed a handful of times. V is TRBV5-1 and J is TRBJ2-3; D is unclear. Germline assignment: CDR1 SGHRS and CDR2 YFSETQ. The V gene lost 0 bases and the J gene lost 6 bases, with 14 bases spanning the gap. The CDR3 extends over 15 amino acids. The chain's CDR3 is CASSLGSYSGDTQYF. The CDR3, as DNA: TGCGCCAGCAGCTTGGGGTCTTACAGTGGGGATACGCAGTATTTT.

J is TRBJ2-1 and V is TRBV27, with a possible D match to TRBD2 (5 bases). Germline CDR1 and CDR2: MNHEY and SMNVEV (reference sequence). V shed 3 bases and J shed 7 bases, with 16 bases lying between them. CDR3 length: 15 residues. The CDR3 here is CASSFGLALFNEQFF. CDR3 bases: TGTGCCAGCAGTTTCGGACTGGCCCTCTTTAATGAGCAGTTCTTC.

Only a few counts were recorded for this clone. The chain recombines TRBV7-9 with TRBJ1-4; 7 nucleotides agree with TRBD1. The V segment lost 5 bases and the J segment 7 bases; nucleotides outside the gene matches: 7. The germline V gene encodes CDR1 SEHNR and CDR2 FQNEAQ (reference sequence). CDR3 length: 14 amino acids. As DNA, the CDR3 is TGTGCCAGCAGCCCTCCGACAGGGCTTGAAAAACTGTTTTTT. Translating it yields CASSPPTGLEKLFF.

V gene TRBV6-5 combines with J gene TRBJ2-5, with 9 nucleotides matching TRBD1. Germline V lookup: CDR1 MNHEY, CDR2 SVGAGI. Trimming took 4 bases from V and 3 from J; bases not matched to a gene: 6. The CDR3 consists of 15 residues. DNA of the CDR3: TGTGCCAGCAGTTTCGTTGGGGACAGGGAAGAGACCCAGTACTTC. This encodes CASSFVGDREETQYF.

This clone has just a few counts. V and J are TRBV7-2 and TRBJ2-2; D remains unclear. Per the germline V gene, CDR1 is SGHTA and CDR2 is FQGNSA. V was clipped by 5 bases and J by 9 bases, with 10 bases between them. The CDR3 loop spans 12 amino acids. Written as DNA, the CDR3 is TGTGCCAGCAGCCTTGAGCGCCGGGAGCTGTTTTTT. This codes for CASSLERRELFF.

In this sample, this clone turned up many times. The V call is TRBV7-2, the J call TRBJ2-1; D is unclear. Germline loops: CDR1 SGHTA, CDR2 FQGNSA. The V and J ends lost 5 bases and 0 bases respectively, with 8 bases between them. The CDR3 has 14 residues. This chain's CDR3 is CASSPRISYNEQFF. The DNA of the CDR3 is TGTGCCAGCAGCCCTCGGATCTCCTACAATGAGCAGTTCTTC.

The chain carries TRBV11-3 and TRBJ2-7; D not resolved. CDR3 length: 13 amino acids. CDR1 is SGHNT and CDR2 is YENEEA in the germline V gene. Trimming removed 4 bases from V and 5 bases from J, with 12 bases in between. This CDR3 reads CASSSLFQDEQYF. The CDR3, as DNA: TGTGCCAGCAGCTCGCTCTTCCAGGACGAGCAGTACTTC.